A selection of T cell receptor beta chains follows, all from one sample in a study of Graves' ophthalmopathy and Graves' hyperthyroidism. Each CDR3 protein gets one entry after TCRdb re-called the multiplex PCR reads with MiXCR. The repertoire holds 620,000 or so distinct CDR3 sequences, with about 20% as singletons. The source material was peripheral blood. These receptors were obtained from a woman aged 18-29 years with stable Graves' hyperthyroidism. Some clones in this sample may be carry-over from other donors' samples. Both conserved end residues are part of each CDR3. D genes are given only for firm matches. A row's size may be missing; if present it is once, few, many or a size class.

>TRBD2|TRBJ2-7|TRBV6-1|many
CASISVGPGRGGEQYF
TGTGCCAGCATATCTGTTGGACCGGGCCGGGGGGGCGAGCAGTACTTC
>.|TRBJ1-2|TRBV7-2|.
CASSLFSGDGYTF
TGTGCCAGCAGCTTATTTTCTGGGGATGGCTACACCTTC
>.|TRBJ2-7|TRBV24-1|many
CATSGLGSGEQYF
TGTGCCACCAGTGGTCTCGGTTCGGGGGAGCAGTACTTC
>.|TRBJ1-6|TRBV7-2|many
CASSVDRGGNSPLHF
TGTGCCAGCAGTGTGGACCGTGGGGGGAATTCACCCCTCCACTTT
>.|TRBJ2-7|TRBV10-2|many
CAGEGEEGPGDF
TGCGCCGGGGAAGGAGAGGAGGGACCTGGGGACTTC
>TRBD2|TRBJ2-2|TRBV6-1|.
CASKTSGTGELFF
TGTGCCAGCAAAACTAGCGGGACCGGGGAGCTGTTTTTT
>.|TRBJ2-2|TRBV27|.
CASRQRGLTNTGELFF
TGTGCCAGCAGGCAACGAGGGCTCACGAACACCGGGGAGCTGTTTTTT
>.|TRBJ1-5|TRBV28|.
CASSRGGGTGNQPQHF
TGTGCCAGCAGCCGCGGGGGGGGAACGGGCAATCAGCCCCAGCATTTT
>TRBD1|TRBJ2-7|TRBV5-1|many
CASSLVSGTGLDEQYF
TGCGCCAGCAGCTTGGTGTCCGGGACAGGGCTTGACGAGCAGTACTTC
>.|TRBJ2-5|TRBV19|many
CASSIKATGTQYF
TGTGCCAGTAGTATAAAGGCCACCGGGACCCAGTACTTC
>.|TRBJ2-5|TRBV13|.
CASSLLGFQQETQYF
TGTGCCAGCAGCTTACTGGGATTTCAACAAGAGACCCAGTACTTC
>TRBD1|TRBJ2-7|TRBV6-5|many
CASSRTGSLGTYEQYF
TGTGCCAGCTCAAGGACAGGGTCTCTAGGGACCTACGAGCAGTACTTC
>.|TRBJ2-2|TRBV10-3|few
CAISEILRGGAGELFF
TGTGCCATCAGTGAGATCTTGAGAGGGGGTGCCGGGGAGCTGTTTTTT
>.|TRBJ1-2|TRBV4-1|many
CASSQGGHLSPNGYTF
TGCGCCAGCAGCCAAGGGGGACACCTGTCCCCCAATGGCTACACCTTC
>TRBD1|TRBJ2-5|TRBV27|.
CASGDFRGRETQYF
TGTGCCAGCGGGGACTTCAGGGGGCGAGAGACCCAGTACTTC
>.|TRBJ1-1|TRBV4-1|.
CASSENTLNTEAFF
TGCGCCAGCAGCGAGAACACCTTAAACACTGAAGCTTTCTTT
>.|TRBJ1-1|TRBV12-3/TRBV12-4|many
CASRAGLLNTEAFF
TGTGCCAGCAGAGCCGGACTTTTGAACACTGAAGCTTTCTTT
>.|TRBJ2-2|TRBV5-1|many
CASSSSSQANTGELFF
TGCGCCAGCAGCTCTTCTTCCCAGGCTAACACCGGGGAGCTGTTTTTT
>.|TRBJ1-1|TRBV9|few
CASSVRTEAANTEAFF
TGTGCCAGCAGCGTGCGGACAGAGGCGGCGAACACTGAAGCTTTCTTT
>.|TRBJ2-7|TRBV6-6|many
CASSFDEGEQYF
TGTGCCAGCAGTTTTGACGAAGGCGAGCAGTACTTC
>.|TRBJ2-7|TRBV2|many
CASSEVFGGSYEQYF
TGTGCCAGCAGTGAAGTCTTTGGCGGCTCCTACGAGCAGTACTTC
>.|TRBJ2-5|TRBV12-3/TRBV12-4|many
CASSLLSRQETQYF
TGTGCCAGCAGTCTTCTCAGTAGACAAGAGACCCAGTACTTC
>.|TRBJ1-2|TRBV7-9|many
CASSIGQPLSSGYTF
TGTGCCAGCAGCATTGGACAGCCGCTTTCGAGCGGCTACACCTTC
>TRBD1|TRBJ1-2|TRBV11-1|.
CASSSSSGTGGAWKGYTF
TGTGCCAGCAGCTCCTCGTCCGGGACAGGGGGCGCTTGGAAGGGCTACACCTTC